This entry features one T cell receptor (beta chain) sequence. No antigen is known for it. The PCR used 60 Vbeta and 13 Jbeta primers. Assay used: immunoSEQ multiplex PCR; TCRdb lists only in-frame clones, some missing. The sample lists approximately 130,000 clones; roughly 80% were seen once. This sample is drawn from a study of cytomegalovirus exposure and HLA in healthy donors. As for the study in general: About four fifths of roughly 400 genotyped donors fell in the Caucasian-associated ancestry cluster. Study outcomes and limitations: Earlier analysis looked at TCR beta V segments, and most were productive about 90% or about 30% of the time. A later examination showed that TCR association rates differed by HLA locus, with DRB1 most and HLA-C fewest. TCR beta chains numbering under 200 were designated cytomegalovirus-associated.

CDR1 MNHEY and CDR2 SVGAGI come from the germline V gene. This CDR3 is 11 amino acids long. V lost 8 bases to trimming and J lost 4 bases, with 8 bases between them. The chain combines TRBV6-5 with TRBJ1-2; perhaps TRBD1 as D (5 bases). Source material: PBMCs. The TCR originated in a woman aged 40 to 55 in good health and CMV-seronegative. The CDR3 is CASCRAYGYTF. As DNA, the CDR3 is TGTGCCAGCTGCAGGGCCTATGGCTACACCTTC.